This record covers a single T cell receptor beta chain. Its specific antigen is unknown. It has no much larger one-base neighbor in the sample; base qualities were not kept. The sample originates from a study of PD-1 blockade in classical Hodgkin lymphoma (dated by TCRdb to about 2020). With regard to the full study: Nivolumab dosing was 3 mg/kg intravenously every 2 weeks, continuing until either disease progression or unacceptable toxicity. To define a peripheral blood immune signature of response to PD-1 blockade in classical Hodgkin lymphoma, the study combined TCR beta sequencing with CyTOF.

Summary of the overall study and its limitations: The study was restricted to a single clinical trial cohort, and the causes of repertoire differences, possibly disease activity or prior therapy, were left undefined. Trial patients achieving complete response had baseline diversity similar to newly diagnosed patients, whereas partial responders and progressors had significantly lower diversity. By C4D1, a significant rise was seen in CD4+ TCR diversity but not in CD8+ TCR diversity (p=0.0027 vs p=0.16), and the rise was most apparent among complete responders (p=0.02). Patients starting nivolumab less than 1 year after ASCT had lower diversity and were excluded from later analyses to avoid confounding by immune reconstitution. Baseline TCR diversity was reported to be lower in newly diagnosed patients than in healthy donors, and even lower in relapsed/refractory patients.

The time point label here, explained by the study, means: cycle 1 day 1 (C1D1), immediately before nivolumab initiation. Every trial patient had relapsed following autologous stem cell transplantation, and prior brentuximab vedotin exposure was what differed among cohorts A, B and C. The trial cohort was composed of about 58 patients with relapsed/refractory classical Hodgkin lymphoma, for whom complete response, partial response or progressive disease was recorded as best overall response. Single-agent nivolumab was administered to trial patients in the multi-cohort phase II CheckMate 205 trial. An independent review committee assessed best overall response using the 2007 International Working Group response criteria. Trial PBMCs were collected just before the start of nivolumab (C1D1) and during therapy at cycle 2 day 1 and cycle 4 day 1. Peripheral blood was collected in 8 mL Vacutainer Cell Preparation Tubes, from which PBMCs were isolated by centrifugation and then cryopreserved.

Counted from cysteine to phenylalanine, this CDR3 has 11 amino acids. Just the 33-base CDR3 DNA is kept, in frame starting at base 1. According to the germline V gene (reference sequence), CDR1 reads DFQATT and CDR2 reads SNEGSKA. The Qiagen DNeasy kit was used to extract genomic DNA from unsorted PBMCs and from the negatively selected CD4+ and CD8+ fractions. TCR beta CDR3 regions were subjected to amplification by immunoSEQ multiplex PCR with primers that anneal to V and J segments. A synthetic immune receptor repertoire was used to minimize amplification bias, and remaining bias was computationally removed after sequencing. Per the original workflow: Repertoire diversity was quantified as the Shannon entropy index using custom Python scripts. Unsorted, CD4+ and CD8+ repertoires were analyzed separately, except for combined analyses in which CD4+ and CD8+ sequences were merged in silico. A clone was considered expanded if an increase in frequency of at least 2-fold after treatment relative to C1D1 was found, and a pseudocount of 0.5 was applied to clones undetected at baseline. Clones with 0 or 1 copy at C1D1 were defined as singleton clones, while clones with 2 or more copies were defined as non-singleton clones. Clones expanded in unsorted samples were assigned a CD4+, CD8+ or unknown annotation through matching of protein sequences in sorted samples from the same patient. Wilcoxon tests on paired samples were used to test changes in diversity from C1D1 to C4D1. The immuneACCESS repertoire file appears here via TCRdb, limited to in-frame rearrangements. These files lack a portion of the clones; in checked studies, under half of the deficit traces to unresolved V genes, and the cause of the others is not known. V and J calls and clone size are those listed in that table; D and trimming were worked out from the DNA. The sample includes approximately 61,000 clones, with 75% to 90% observed a single time. Roughly 15% of the sample comes from the top ten.

The input for sequencing was peripheral blood mononuclear cells (PBMCs), taken at baseline. The receptor's source is a human donor with classical Hodgkin lymphoma. Recombination joined TRBV20-1 with TRBJ1-2; a tentative D call is TRBD1 (6 bases match). The CDR3 region has the sequence CGGTQGGGYTF. The DNA sequence is TGCGGAGGAACCCAAGGGGGGGGCTACACCTTC.